This T cell receptor (beta chain) was found in a study of shared clonotypes between healthy human individuals. As concerns this clone: As yet, its antigen is unknown.

The naive CD8 population came from CD45RO-negative cells selected for CCR7, without terminally differentiated effector memory CD45RA+ cells. Each donor was a Caucasian adult residing in Nashville, Tennessee. The germline CDR1 and CDR2 sequences are MNHNS and SASEGT. Trimming pared 6 bases from V and 11 bases from J, leaving 22 bases between. This CDR3 has 14 amino acids. Study results and caveats: Represented diversity (both genetic and exposure-history) was limited by the small number of donors.

In the sorted-subset replicate PCRs, around 220 ng DNA, roughly 29,000 T cell genomes, was used. Assay used: immunoSEQ multiplex PCR; TCRdb lists only in-frame clones, some missing. The repertoire holds approximately 2,000,000 clones, with about 93% as singletons. The chain uses TRBV6-1 and TRBJ1-1; TRBD1 is a possible D gene (5 bases). The sequenced material came from naive CD8+ T cells from PBMCs. The receptor's source is a man aged 18 to 29 in good health. Some clones in this sample may be carry-over from other donors' samples. The chain's CDR3 is CASRAGPGDGFAFF. The CDR3 DNA reads TGTGCCAGCAGGGCGGGACCCGGGGACGGTTTTGCTTTCTTT.